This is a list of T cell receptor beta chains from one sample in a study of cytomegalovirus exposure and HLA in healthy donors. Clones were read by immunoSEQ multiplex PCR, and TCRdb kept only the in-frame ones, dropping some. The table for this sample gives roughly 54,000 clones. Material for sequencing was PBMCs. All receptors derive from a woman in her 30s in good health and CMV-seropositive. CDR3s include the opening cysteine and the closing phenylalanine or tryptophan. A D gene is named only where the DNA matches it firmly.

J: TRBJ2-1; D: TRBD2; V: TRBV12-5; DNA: TGTGCTAGTGGTCGGGGACTAGCGGTTTACAATGAGCAGTTCTTC; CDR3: CASGRGLAVYNEQFF
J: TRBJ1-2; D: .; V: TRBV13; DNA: TGTGCCAGCAGACAGGGACGAAACTATGGCTACACCTTC; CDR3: CASRQGRNYGYTF
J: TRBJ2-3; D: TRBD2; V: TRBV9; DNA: TGTGCCAGCAGTCAAGCGGGAGGCACAGATACGCAGTATTTT; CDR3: CASSQAGGTDTQYF
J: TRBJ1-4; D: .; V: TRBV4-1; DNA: TGCGCCAGCAGCCAAGTCAACAGGGTGGAGGAAAAACTGTTTTTT; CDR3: CASSQVNRVEEKLFF
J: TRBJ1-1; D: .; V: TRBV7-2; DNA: TGTGCCAGCAGCTCCGACAAAAAACAGCCGAACACTGAAGCTTTCTTT; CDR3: CASSSDKKQPNTEAFF
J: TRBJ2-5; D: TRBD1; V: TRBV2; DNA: TGTGCCAGCAGTGGAGACAGGGGGCTGGGGGAGACCCAGTACTTC; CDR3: CASSGDRGLGETQYF
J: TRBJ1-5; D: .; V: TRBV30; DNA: TGTGCCTGGGGTGCCGGGCAGCCCCAGCATTTT; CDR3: CAWGAGQPQHF
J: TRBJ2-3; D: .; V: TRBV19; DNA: TGTGCCAGTAGTATTGGAGCCCCCACAGATACGCAGTATTTT; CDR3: CASSIGAPTDTQYF
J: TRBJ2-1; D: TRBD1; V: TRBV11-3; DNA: TGTGCCAGCAGCTTCGGACAGGGGTACAATGAGCAGTTCTTC; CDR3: CASSFGQGYNEQFF
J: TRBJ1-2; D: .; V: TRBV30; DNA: TGTGCCTGGAGGGGGGGGACCTTC; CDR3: CAWRGGTF
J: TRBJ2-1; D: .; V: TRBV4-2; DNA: TGTGCCAGCAGCCAAGACTTGAGCTCCTACAATGAGCAGTTCTTC; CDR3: CASSQDLSSYNEQFF
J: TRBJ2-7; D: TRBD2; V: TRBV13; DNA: TGTGCCAGCAGCTCTAGCGGGAGGGTAACCGCGTACGAGCAGTACTTC; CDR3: CASSSSGRVTAYEQYF
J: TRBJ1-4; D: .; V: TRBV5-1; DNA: TGCGCCAGCAGTGCAAGTGGGGGCGGTGAAAAACTGTTTTTT; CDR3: CASSASGGGEKLFF
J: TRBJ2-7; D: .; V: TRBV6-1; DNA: TGTGCCAGCAGTAAGGAGAGGGGGGGCTCCTACGAGCAGTACTTC; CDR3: CASSKERGGSYEQYF
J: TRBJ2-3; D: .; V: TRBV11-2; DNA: TGTGCCAGCAGCTTCGAGTTCTCTAGCACAGATACGCAGTATTTT; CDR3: CASSFEFSSTDTQYF
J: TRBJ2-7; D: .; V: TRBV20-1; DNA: TGCAGTGCTCCAGGGCCCTACGAGCAGTACTTC; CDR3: CSAPGPYEQYF
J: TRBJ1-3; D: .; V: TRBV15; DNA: TGTGCCACCAGCAGAGATCAGGGAAGGGGAAACACCATATATTTT; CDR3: CATSRDQGRGNTIYF
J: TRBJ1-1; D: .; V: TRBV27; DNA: TGTGCCAGCAAAATCGCCACGGGGGTCACTGAAGCTTTCTTT; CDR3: CASKIATGVTEAFF
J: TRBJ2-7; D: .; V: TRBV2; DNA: TGTGCCAGCAGTGAACGGCGGGGGCCATACGAGCAGTACTTC; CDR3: CASSERRGPYEQYF
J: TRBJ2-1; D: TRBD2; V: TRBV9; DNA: TGTGCCAGCAGCTCCCTAGCGGGAGGGGATGAGCAGTTCTTC; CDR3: CASSSLAGGDEQFF